This T cell receptor beta chain was identified in a study of blood T cell repertoires in COVID-19. The CDR3 consists of 14 residues. The germline CDR1 and CDR2 sequences are SGHRS and YFSETQ. Trimming cost V 4 bases and J 5 bases; bases outside gene matches: 5. Authors' methods: Amplification of reference gene primers was used by the study to estimate nucleated cell counts. The data were produced by immunoSEQ multiplex PCR, yet TCRdb's version contains in-frame clones alone and is incomplete. The D gene and trimming were derived from the DNA, and the V and J assignments and clone size from that table. The sample carries roughly 200,000 clones, 90% to 95% recorded once.

The source of this sequence is a man aged 30-40 years with COVID-19, enrolled during active disease. This chain links TRBV5-1 with TRBJ1-5; 8 nucleotides agree with TRBD1. The sample taken for sequencing was peripheral blood. The CDR3 bases are TGCGCCAGCAGCCCGGACAGGGTCGATCAGCCCCAGCATTTT. This encodes CASSPDRVDQPQHF.